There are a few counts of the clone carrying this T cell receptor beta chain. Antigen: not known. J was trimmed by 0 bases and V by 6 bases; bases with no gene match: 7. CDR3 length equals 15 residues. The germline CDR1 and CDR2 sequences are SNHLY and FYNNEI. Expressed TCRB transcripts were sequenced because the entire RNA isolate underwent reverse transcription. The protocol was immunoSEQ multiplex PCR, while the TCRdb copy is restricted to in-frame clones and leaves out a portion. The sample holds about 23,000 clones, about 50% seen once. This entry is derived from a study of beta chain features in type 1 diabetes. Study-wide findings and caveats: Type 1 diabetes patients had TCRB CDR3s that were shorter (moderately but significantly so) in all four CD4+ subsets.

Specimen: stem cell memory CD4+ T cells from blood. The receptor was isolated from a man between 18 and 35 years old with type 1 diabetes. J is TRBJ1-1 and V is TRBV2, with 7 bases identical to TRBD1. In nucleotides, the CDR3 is TGTGCCAGCAGCCCCACAGGGGAGGTGAACACTGAAGCTTTCTTT. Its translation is CASSPTGEVNTEAFF.